This T cell receptor beta chain emerged from a study of cytomegalovirus exposure and HLA in healthy donors. CDR3 length: 11 residues. Trimming stripped 2 bases from V and 5 bases from J, with 2 bases between. Germline CDR1 and CDR2: SEHNR and FQNEAQ (reference sequence). With 60 Vbeta and 13 Jbeta primers, the PCR was carried out. Some clones are missing from TCRdb's copy, which holds only in-frame ones; the method was immunoSEQ multiplex PCR. The sample lists about 140,000 clones; around 80% were seen once. Sequences were obtained from PBMCs. The sequence was obtained from a man aged 25-45 years in good health and CMV-seropositive. The genes are TRBV7-9 and TRBJ2-3, with D uncertain. The CDR3 DNA is TGTGCCAGCAGCTTACTAGATACGCAGTATTTT. Translation: CASSLLDTQYF. Full variable domain (rest looked up from reference TRBV7-9 and TRBJ2-3): DTGVSQNPRHKITKRGQNVTFRCDPISEHNRLYWYRQTLGQGPEFLTYFQNEAQLEKSRLLSDRFSAERPKGSFSTLEIQRTEQGDSAMYLCASSLLDTQYFGPGTRLTVL.